These 10 T cell receptor beta chains came from one sample sequenced in a study of cytomegalovirus exposure and HLA in healthy donors. Primers included in the PCR were 60 Vbeta and 13 Jbeta primers. The protocol was immunoSEQ multiplex PCR, while the TCRdb copy is restricted to in-frame clones and leaves out a portion. The sample records fewer than 250,000 clones, approximately 80% being singletons. Sequencing was performed on PBMCs. The receptor source for this set is a woman younger than 45 in good health and CMV-seropositive.

A remark on this clone: The junction departs from germline at one end; a sequencing error may be responsible. This chain uses TRBV7-9 with TRBJ2-1; 8 bases fit TRBD2. The CDR3 loop spans 15 amino acids. The germline V gene has CDR1 SEHNR and CDR2 FQNEAQ (reference sequence). CDR3 bases: TGTGCCTGCAGCGGACGGGAGGGGTCCTACAATGAGCAGTTCTTC. Translating gives CACSGREGSYNEQFF.

The chain carries TRBV11-2 and TRBJ2-5; tentatively, D is TRBD1 (7 bases). Germline CDR1 SGHAT, CDR2 FQNNGV. The CDR3 runs to 14 residues. The V and J ends lost 8 bases and 5 bases respectively, with 18 bases between them. The CDR3 region has the DNA TGTGCCAGCGGTACTACAGGGGAGGTGGAGACCCAGTACTTC. Translation: CASGTTGEVETQYF.

The chain combines TRBV30 with TRBJ1-5; D not certain. The CDR3 has 13 amino acids. Germline V gene lookup returns CDR1 GTSNPN and CDR2 SVGIG (reference sequence). Trimming removed 2 bases from V and 6 bases from J, with 11 bases in between. In DNA, the CDR3 is TGTGCCTGGAGTCCCGGAGTTCTTCAGCCCCAGCATTTT. Translating it yields CAWSPGVLQPQHF.

V is TRBV10-3 and J is TRBJ2-6, with D hard to call. V dropped 0 bases and J dropped 0 bases, with 6 bases sitting between them. Germline V gene sequence: CDR1 ENHRY, CDR2 SYGVKD. The CDR3 has 16 residues. CDR3: CAISESQISGANVLTF. CDR3 DNA sequence: TGTGCCATCAGTGAGTCGCAGATCTCTGGGGCCAACGTCCTGACTTTC.

V and J are TRBV28 and TRBJ1-5; tentative D call: TRBD1 (5 bases). Germline lookup yields CDR1 MDHEN and CDR2 SYDVKM. The CDR3 extends over 16 amino acids. Trimming cost V 5 bases and J 6 bases, with 20 bases left between them. The CDR3 spells CASSQRSDGGSQPQHF. CDR3 bases: TGTGCCAGCAGTCAAAGATCGGACGGGGGTTCTCAGCCCCAGCATTTT.

This clone was counted between two and nine times. The chain links TRBV29-1 to TRBJ2-3; 7 bases fit TRBD2. The CDR3 spans 15 residues. The ends lost 4 bases at V and 3 bases at J; junction bases unmatched: 10. Germline lookup yields CDR1 SQVTM and CDR2 ANQGSEA. The CDR3 protein is CSVASRGSGTDTQYF. For the CDR3, the DNA is TGCAGCGTTGCCTCCCGCGGGAGTGGGACAGATACGCAGTATTTT.

The V call is TRBV28, the J call TRBJ1-2; D not certain. The germline V gene encodes CDR1 MDHEN and CDR2 SYDVKM. V lost 3 bases and J lost 7, with 6 bases in between. The CDR3 extends over 11 amino acids. The CDR3 DNA sequence: TGTGCCAGCAGTTTCTACGGTGGCTACACCTTC. Translating it yields CASSFYGGYTF.

The chain joins TRBV10-3 to TRBJ2-5; D perhaps matches TRBD1 (6 bases). Trimming took 4 bases from V and 3 from J, leaving 9 bases between them. The CDR3 spans 13 residues. Looked up from germline, CDR1 is ENHRY and CDR2 is SYGVKD. CDR3 sequence (DNA): TGTGCCATCAGTGGCAACAGGGAAGAGACCCAGTACTTC. Translated, it gives CAISGNREETQYF.

CDR3 coding DNA: TGTGCCAGCAGTTCGACAGGAGACCGCGGAAACACCATATATTTT. Protein product: CASSSTGDRGNTIYF. The J gene is TRBJ1-3, the V gene TRBV28; a weak D match, TRBD1 (6 bases). V lost 4 bases and J 4 bases, leaving 14 bases between the germline ends. CDR3 length equals 15 residues. Germline V lookup: CDR1 MDHEN, CDR2 SYDVKM. Complete variable domain (other parts from reference TRBV28 and TRBJ1-3): DVKVTQSSRYLVKRTGEKVFLECVQDMDHENMFWYRQDPGLGLRLIYFSYDVKMKEKGDIPEGYSVSREKKERFSLILESASTNQTSMYLCASSSTGDRGNTIYFGEGSWLTVV.

DNA of the CDR3: TGCGCCAGCAGCTCTCACTTTACAGGGAACACTGAAGCTTTCTTT. This sequence encodes CASSSHFTGNTEAFF. This chain links TRBV5-1 with TRBJ1-1; tentative D call: TRBD1 (5 bases). CDR3 length equals 15 residues. The germline CDR1 and CDR2 sequences are SGHRS and YFSETQ. Trimming stripped 3 bases from V and 1 base from J, with 13 bases between.